The 32 T cell receptor beta chains in this list originate from one sample, sequenced in a study of blood T cell repertoires in COVID-19. Here immunoSEQ multiplex PCR was the method, and the copy in TCRdb shows in-frame clones only, minus some. The sample lists about 84,000 clones, around 80% occurring once. The sample taken for sequencing was peripheral blood. Receptors originate from an elderly man with active or convalescent COVID-19.

The chain has TRBV15 and TRBJ1-2, with TRBD1 matching 7 bases. Looked up from germline, CDR1 is LNHNV and CDR2 is YYDKDF (reference sequence). This CDR3 has 13 residues. The junction had 2 bases not matched to a gene; V was cut back by 4 bases and J by 3 bases. CDR3 sequence reads: CATSIDRDYGYTF. As DNA, the CDR3 is TGTGCCACCAGCATAGACAGGGACTATGGCTACACCTTC. The full variable domain, completed using reference TRBV15 and TRBJ1-2, is DAMVIQNPRYQVTQFGKPVTLSCSQTLNHNVMYWYQQKSSQAPKLLFHYYDKDFNNEADTPDNFQSRRPNTSFCFLDIRSPGLGDTAMYLCATSIDRDYGYTFGSGTRLTVV.

The chain carries TRBV3-1 (or the pseudogene TRBV3-2) and TRBJ2-7; weak D call: TRBD2 (6 bases). CDR3 size: 14 residues. Germline V gene sequence: CDR1 LGHDT, CDR2 YNNKEL (reference sequence). V lost 4 bases to trimming and J lost 3 bases, with 13 bases between them. The DNA for the CDR3 is TGTGCCAGCAGCCCCTCCGGGGGAAACTACGAGCAGTACTTC. Protein: CASSPSGGNYEQYF.

This clone appeared a single time. The J gene is TRBJ1-4, the V gene TRBV2; D gene uncertain. Germline values: CDR1 SNHLY, CDR2 FYNNEI. With 6 bases removed from V and 7 bases from J, the gap between germline ends came to 12 bases. This CDR3 comprises 13 residues. The CDR3 sequence is CASRTAGGEKLFF. CDR3 in DNA: TGTGCCAGCAGGACCGCCGGCGGTGAAAAACTGTTTTTT.

V usage is TRBV4-1 and J usage is TRBJ1-4, with unresolved D. The germline V gene has CDR1 MGHRA and CDR2 YSYEKL. Trimming shortened V by 1 base and J by 3 bases, and 12 bases separated the two germline ends. The CDR3 runs 16 residues. DNA for the CDR3: TGCGCCAGCAGCCAAGGCGAGCGGTTAGCTAATGAAAAACTGTTTTTT. Its translation is CASSQGERLANEKLFF.

The genes are TRBV6-5 and TRBJ2-7; possibly TRBD2 for D (6 bases). Germline assignment: CDR1 MNHEY and CDR2 SVGAGI. This CDR3 has 16 residues. Trimming pared 4 bases from V and 3 bases from J, leaving 19 bases between. The CDR3 here is CASSSKRALGLYEQYF. In nucleotides, the CDR3 is TGTGCCAGCAGTTCCAAGCGGGCCCTCGGCCTCTACGAGCAGTACTTC.

V gene TRBV6-5 combines with J gene TRBJ1-5; TRBD1 might be the D (5 bases). CDR1 MNHEY and CDR2 SVGAGI come from the germline V gene. The CDR3 length is 13 residues. With 8 bases removed from V and 3 bases from J, the gap between germline ends came to 11 bases. The CDR3 reads CASGWGDNQPQHF. The CDR3 nucleotides read TGTGCCAGCGGGTGGGGGGACAATCAGCCCCAGCATTTT.

V and J are TRBV28 and TRBJ2-5; TRBD1 matches at 12 bases. J was trimmed by 5 bases and V by 8 bases; bases with no gene match: 9. CDR3 length: 15 amino acids. CDR1 MDHEN and CDR2 SYDVKM come from the germline V gene. In DNA, the CDR3 is TGTGCCAGCCTCAGGGGACAGGGGGCGGGCGAGACCCAGTACTTC. This translates into CASLRGQGAGETQYF.

This clone has only a few counts. This chain connects TRBV7-2 to TRBJ1-5; 8 positions agree with TRBD1. Trimming removed 5 bases from V and 4 bases from J; junction bases left unmatched: 7. The CDR3 length is 15 residues. The V gene's germline CDR1 is SGHTA and CDR2 FQGNSA. For the CDR3, the DNA is TGTGCCAGCAGCGCGACCGGGACAGGTAATCAGCCCCAGCATTTT. It is translated as CASSATGTGNQPQHF.

This clone was seen a single time. This chain uses TRBV2 with TRBJ1-5, with D possibly being TRBD1 (5 bases). The V end lost 6 bases, the J end lost 9 bases, and 21 bases lay between the germline ends. Germline V gene lookup returns CDR1 SNHLY and CDR2 FYNNEI. The CDR3 contains 15 residues. CDR3 amino acids: CASRLVDQGTSPQHF. In nucleotides, the CDR3 is TGTGCCAGCAGGTTGGTTGATCAGGGTACCTCGCCCCAGCATTTT.

The chain uses TRBV19 and TRBJ2-7; 10 bases are shared with TRBD1. J lost 5 bases, V lost 5 bases, and 9 bases had no gene match. The CDR3 consists of 15 residues. Germline lookup yields CDR1 LNHDA and CDR2 SQIVND (reference sequence). CDR3 region: CASSADRQGAHEQYF. The CDR3 DNA reads TGTGCCAGTAGTGCGGACCGACAGGGGGCCCACGAGCAGTACTTC.

This chain uses TRBV5-1 with TRBJ1-4; D gene uncertain. Germline loops: CDR1 SGHRS, CDR2 YFSETQ. This CDR3 is 15 amino acids long. With 0 bases removed from V and 3 bases from J, the gap between germline ends came to 9 bases. CDR3 amino acids: CASSLVADSNEKLFF. The CDR3, as DNA: TGCGCCAGCAGCTTGGTGGCAGACTCTAATGAAAAACTGTTTTTT.

The chain couples TRBV30 to TRBJ1-2; D gene uncertain. V was clipped by 2 bases and J by 2 bases, with 12 bases between them. Germline V gives CDR1 GTSNPN, CDR2 SVGIG (reference sequence). The CDR3 has 14 residues. CDR3 DNA sequence: TGTGCCTGGAGTCCCGGCGGGAACAACTATGGCTACACCTTC. This translates into CAWSPGGNNYGYTF.

The chain links TRBV7-2 to TRBJ2-1; TRBD2 agrees at 7 bases. J gave up 10 bases and V 1 base, and 7 bases lay outside the gene matches. There are 14 residues in the CDR3. CDR1 is SGHTA and CDR2 is FQGNSA in the germline V gene. The DNA of the CDR3 is TGTGCCAGCAGCTTAGTCGGGGGAGGGCAGGAGCAGTTCTTC. This sequence encodes CASSLVGGGQEQFF.

This chain connects TRBV29-1 to TRBJ2-1; the D gene is possibly TRBD1 (6 bases). Germline loops: CDR1 SQVTM, CDR2 ANQGSEA. The length of the CDR3 is 12 residues. V was cut by 5 bases and J by 5 bases, with 10 bases left in between. In DNA form, the CDR3 reads TGCAGCGTTACCCCAGGGGACAATGAGCAGTTCTTC. It is translated as CSVTPGDNEQFF.

The rearrangement links TRBV6-2 or TRBV6-3 to TRBJ2-5, with D perhaps matching TRBD1 (6 bases). Trimming removed 5 bases from V and 4 bases from J, with 20 bases in between. Germline CDR1 reads MNHEY; CDR2 reads SVGEGT. The CDR3 runs 16 residues. CDR3 region: CASSTLLVGARETQYF. The CDR3 bases are TGTGCCAGCAGTACGCTTTTGGTGGGGGCGAGAGAGACCCAGTACTTC.

This chain connects TRBV9 to TRBJ2-1; 7 bases match TRBD2. V lost 4 bases and J lost 8; bases outside the gene matches: 9. Germline CDR1 is SGDLS and CDR2 is YYNGEE. The CDR3 is 14 amino acids. The CDR3 nucleotides read TGTGCCAGCAGCCCTCGACTAGCAAACGATGAGCAGTTCTTC. As protein: CASSPRLANDEQFF.

V and J are TRBV5-1 and TRBJ2-3; no definite D call. CDR1 is SGHRS, CDR2 YFSETQ, per germline. CDR3 size: 14 residues. V was clipped by 5 bases and J by 0 bases, with 10 bases between them. CDR3 coding DNA: TGCGCCAGCAGGGTTGACTCTAGCACAGATACGCAGTATTTT. This translates into CASRVDSSTDTQYF.

The V call is TRBV18, the J call TRBJ2-2; D is possibly TRBD2 (7 bases). V gave up 3 bases and J gave up 1 base, with 12 bases separating them. The CDR3 sequence is 16 residues long. Germline V gene data show CDR1 as KGHSH and CDR2 as LQKENI. The CDR3 nucleotides are TGTGCCAGCTCACCCCTAGGGGGGGAGAACACCGGGGAGCTGTTTTTT. Amino acids: CASSPLGGENTGELFF.

The chain has TRBV10-3 and TRBJ2-7, with TRBD2 matching 11 bases. CDR3 length: 14 amino acids. Germline lookup yields CDR1 ENHRY and CDR2 SYGVKD. The J segment lost 6 bases and the V segment lost 6 bases, leaving 7 bases of the junction unmatched. The CDR3 nucleotides are TGTGCCATCAGCGGACTAGCGGGTAGGGGCGAGCAGTACTTC. This translates into CAISGLAGRGEQYF.

This rearrangement joins TRBV6-5 to TRBJ1-1; D possibly corresponds to TRBD1 (5 bases). From germline, CDR1 is MNHEY and CDR2 SVGAGI. The CDR3 spans 14 residues. V lost 2 bases to trimming and J lost 4 bases, with 11 bases between them. The chain's CDR3 is CASSYTGDGTEAFF. CDR3 DNA sequence: TGTGCCAGCAGTTACACGGGGGATGGCACTGAAGCTTTCTTT.

The V and J genes are TRBV29-1 and TRBJ1-2; possibly TRBD1 for D (5 bases). The V and J ends lost 0 bases and 4 bases respectively, with 9 bases between them. The CDR3 contains 13 residues. Germline CDR1 reads SQVTM; CDR2 reads ANQGSEA. The CDR3 bases are TGCAGCGTTGAAGATAGGAGGGGCTATGGCTACACCTTC. The encoded protein is CSVEDRRGYGYTF.

The V call is TRBV7-2, the J call TRBJ2-2, with no clear D. The germline V gene has CDR1 SGHTA and CDR2 FQGNSA. V was clipped by 6 bases and J by 1 base, with 15 bases between them. This CDR3 comprises 16 residues. CDR3 sequence reads: CASSRQSPMNTGELFF. The CDR3 DNA reads TGTGCCAGCAGTAGACAATCCCCAATGAACACCGGGGAGCTGTTTTTT.

CDR3 in amino acids: CASRPTGSYNEQFF. CDR3 bases: TGTGCCAGCAGACCAACAGGGTCCTACAATGAGCAGTTCTTC. The chain carries TRBV28 and TRBJ2-1; a weak D match, TRBD1 (6 bases). Per germline, CDR1 MDHEN and CDR2 SYDVKM. V was cut by 6 bases and J by 1 base, with 10 bases left in between. The CDR3 is made up of 14 amino acids.

This clone was recorded only once. The V gene is TRBV7-2, the J gene TRBJ2-2; TRBD2 matches 10 bases. The CDR3 spans 17 residues. V lost 1 base and J lost 6; bases outside the gene matches: 8. Looked up from germline, CDR1 is SGHTA and CDR2 is FQGNSA. As DNA, the CDR3 is TGTGCCAGCAGCTTAGAGGCTAGCGGGAGCGTATCCGGGGAGCTGTTTTTT. Translating it yields CASSLEASGSVSGELFF.

This chain connects TRBV7-9 to TRBJ1-2, with TRBD1 matching 8 bases. The CDR3 covers 15 residues. The trim removed 5 bases at V and 3 bases at J, leaving 8 bases unmatched. In germline, CDR1 is SEHNR, CDR2 FQNEAQ (reference sequence). In DNA form, the CDR3 reads TGTGCCAGCAGCCCCCGCCAGGGGGCGGACTATGGCTACACCTTC. Its protein product is CASSPRQGADYGYTF.

The V gene is TRBV19, the J gene TRBJ2-3, with 12 bases identical to TRBD2. Unmatched junction bases numbered 7, after V lost 5 bases and J lost 4 bases. Germline-derived CDR1 and CDR2 are LNHDA and SQIVND (reference sequence). This CDR3 region has 16 residues. The CDR3: CASSVPSGRAADTQYF. As DNA, the CDR3 is TGTGCCAGTAGTGTACCTAGCGGGAGGGCCGCAGATACGCAGTATTTT.

This chain uses TRBV7-3 with TRBJ1-6, with D perhaps matching TRBD1 (5 bases). This CDR3 is 16 amino acids long. Between the trimmed V and J ends, which lost 6 bases and 8 bases, there was a span of 20 bases. Germline V gives CDR1 SGHTA, CDR2 FQGTGA. The CDR3 sequence is CASSEKGAGRDSPLHF. DNA for the CDR3: TGTGCCAGCAGTGAAAAGGGCGCAGGGAGGGATTCACCCCTCCACTTT. The complete variable domain, with remaining parts taken from reference TRBV7-3 and TRBJ1-6, reads GAGVSQTPSNKVTEKGKYVELRCDPISGHTALYWYRQSLGQGPEFLIYFQGTGAADDSGLPNDRFFAVRPEGSVSTLKIQRTERGDSAVYLCASSEKGAGRDSPLHFGNGTRLTVT.

This chain connects TRBV28 to TRBJ2-2, with D tentatively TRBD1 (6 bases). Trimming pared 6 bases from V and 2 bases from J, leaving 13 bases between. The CDR3 has 15 residues. CDR1 and CDR2 from the germline V gene are MDHEN and SYDVKM. CDR3 sequence reads: CASSPSQGNTGELFF. The CDR3 DNA sequence: TGTGCCAGCAGCCCCTCACAGGGAAACACCGGGGAGCTGTTTTTT.

This clone was seen a single time. CDR3 nucleotide sequence: TGCGCCAGCAGCCGGGGAGGGAACACTGAAGCTTTCTTT. Protein product: CASSRGGNTEAFF. The chain has TRBV4-3 and TRBJ1-1; D gene uncertain. The CDR3 has 13 residues. Germline V gene sequence: CDR1 LGHNA, CDR2 YSLEER. V lost 4 bases to trimming and J lost 1 base, with 7 bases between them.

The rearrangement links TRBV19 to TRBJ2-1, with D perhaps matching TRBD1 (5 bases). Trimming took off 7 bases at V and 9 bases at J, with 16 bases between the two ends. Germline V gene sequence: CDR1 LNHDA, CDR2 SQIVND (reference sequence). The length of the CDR3 is 13 residues. The CDR3 here is CASTQGPWGEQFF. The CDR3 nucleotides are TGTGCCAGTACCCAGGGCCCGTGGGGTGAGCAGTTCTTC.

The gene calls are TRBV27 and TRBJ1-6; 7 bases agree with TRBD1. The germline gives CDR1 MNHEY, CDR2 SMNVEV (reference sequence). The CDR3 length is 17 residues. Unmatched junction bases numbered 15, after V lost 4 bases and J lost 9 bases. The CDR3 spells CASSSVPGGGVGSPLHF. CDR3 DNA sequence: TGTGCCAGCAGTTCCGTCCCGGGAGGGGGCGTAGGTTCACCCCTCCACTTT.

The V call is TRBV5-1, the J call TRBJ2-5; TRBD1 aligns across 7 bases. This CDR3 contains 15 residues. J lost 5 bases, V lost 0 bases, and 7 bases had no gene match. The V gene's germline CDR1 is SGHRS and CDR2 YFSETQ. In DNA, the CDR3 is TGCGCCAGCAGCTTGGGGCAGGGGGAAATGGAGACCCAGTACTTC. Protein sequence: CASSLGQGEMETQYF.